This T cell receptor (beta chain) was sequenced during a study of T cell repertoires in cytomegalovirus infection. MiXCR, applied by TCRdb to the reads, yields one record per CDR3 protein. The top ten hold around half of the sample, which has approximately 260,000 distinct CDR3 sequences, about a sixth seen once. This clonotype was seen at least ten times. The sample taken for sequencing was CD8+ T cells from PBMCs. This TCR was recovered from a human donor in good health (CMV status not recorded). Some clones in this sample may be carry-over from other donors' samples.

The DNA for the CDR3 is TGTGCCAGCAGCCCTTGGGGGCCCACAGATACGCAGTATTTT. Its protein is CASSPWGPTDTQYF. The J gene is TRBJ2-3, the V gene TRBV7-9; D might be TRBD1 (6 bases). This CDR3 spans 14 amino acids. Between the trimmed V and J ends, which lost 5 bases and 2 bases, there was a span of 11 bases. CDR1 and CDR2 (germline): SEHNR, FQNEAQ (reference sequence).